What follows are 13 T cell receptor beta chains derived from one specimen sequenced in a study of graft-versus-host responses after intestinal transplantation. This table comes from immunoSEQ multiplex PCR, and its TCRdb copy is limited to in-frame clones, with some not included. The sample consists of around 45,000 clones, about 94% of them appearing once. The starting material was PBMCs, obtained approximately 360 days after intestinal transplant. Receptor source: a human patient who received an intestinal transplant, so some T cells may come from the graft donor.

The gene calls are TRBV11-2 and TRBJ1-2, with 10 nucleotides matching TRBD1. Looked up from germline, CDR1 is SGHAT and CDR2 is FQNNGV. V lost 5 bases and J lost 5; bases outside the gene matches: 5. The CDR3 length is 14 residues. DNA for the CDR3: TGTGCCAGCAGCCTTTTGGACAGGGGGTATGGCTACACCTTC. Encoded protein: CASSLLDRGYGYTF.

The CDR3, as DNA: TGTGCCAGCAGAATCCATGGGAGCGCTTACGAGCAGTACTTC. Its translation: CASRIHGSAYEQYF. The genes are TRBV5-4 and TRBJ2-7; possibly TRBD2 for D (5 bases). V was cut by 5 bases and J by 4 bases, with 16 bases left in between. The CDR3 spans 14 residues. From germline, CDR1 is SGHNT and CDR2 YYREEE (reference sequence).

The rearrangement joins TRBV5-1 to TRBJ2-1; weak D call: TRBD1 (8 bases). The CDR3 has 16 residues. CDR1 is SGHRS, CDR2 YFSETQ, per germline. Deletions cut 1 base from V and 7 bases from J, with 18 bases between. CDR3 sequence reads: CASSLWGGDRLNEQFF. CDR3 DNA sequence: TGCGCCAGCAGCTTGTGGGGAGGGGACAGGTTGAATGAGCAGTTCTTC.

This clone has just one count. The rearrangement uses TRBV5-1 and TRBJ2-7; possibly TRBD2 for D (5 bases). V was pared by 2 bases and J by 0 bases, with 12 bases between. The CDR3 sequence is 15 residues long. CDR1 and CDR2 from the germline V gene are SGHRS and YFSETQ. CDR3 region: CASSLERTSSYEQYF. Here the CDR3 DNA reads TGCGCCAGCAGCTTAGAGCGGACGAGCTCCTACGAGCAGTACTTC.

This chain links TRBV19 with TRBJ1-2, with unresolved D. V was trimmed by 0 bases and J by 2 bases, leaving 10 bases between them. The CDR3 runs to 15 residues. Germline V gene data show CDR1 as LNHDA and CDR2 as SQIVND (reference sequence). DNA for the CDR3: TGTGCCAGTAGTATAGATTCACCAGCAAACTATGGCTACACCTTC. Its translation: CASSIDSPANYGYTF.

V gene TRBV29-1 combines with J gene TRBJ1-2; 10 bases match TRBD1. The CDR3 totals 14 residues. Trimming removed 4 bases from V and 3 bases from J; junction bases left unmatched: 5. CDR1 SQVTM and CDR2 ANQGSEA come from the germline V gene. CDR3 protein: CSVVSGTGDYGYTF. Here the CDR3 DNA reads TGCAGCGTTGTATCCGGGACAGGGGACTATGGCTACACCTTC.

As to this clone: Germline and junction disagree at one end, which may indicate a read error. The chain has TRBV4-1 and TRBJ2-5; D remains ambiguous. The length of the CDR3 is 14 residues. The germline V gene has CDR1 MGHRA and CDR2 YSYEKL. The CDR3 reads CASSRRVSQETQYF. CDR3 nucleotides: TGTGCCAGCAGCCGAAGGGTCAGCCAAGAGACCCAGTACTTC.

The chain links TRBV27 to TRBJ2-7; 10 nucleotides match TRBD2. The CDR3 loop spans 15 amino acids. Germline-derived CDR1 and CDR2 are MNHEY and SMNVEV (reference sequence). Trimming at V came to 4 bases and at J to 1 base, leaving 4 bases not matched to a gene. CDR3 DNA sequence: TGTGCCAGCAGTTATGGACTAGCGGAATCCTACGAGCAGTACTTC. As protein: CASSYGLAESYEQYF.

V is TRBV12-5 and J is TRBJ1-5; 7 nucleotides align to TRBD1. CDR1 is LGHNT and CDR2 is FRNRAP in the germline V gene. The CDR3 covers 15 residues. V shed 4 bases and J 4 bases; nucleotides not matched to a gene: 7. The CDR3 DNA is TGTGCTAGTGGTTCGATCCGACAGGGAAATCAGCCCCAGCATTTT. This encodes CASGSIRQGNQPQHF.

This sequence joins TRBV7-6 and TRBJ1-2; D ambiguous. Germline V gives CDR1 SGHVS, CDR2 FNYEAQ. The CDR3 totals 13 residues. The V end lost 5 bases, the J end lost 5 bases, and 12 bases lay between the germline ends. CDR3 in DNA: TGTGCCAGCAGCAACGATGAGGGATATGGCTACACCTTC. Amino acids: CASSNDEGYGYTF.

The CDR3 here is CASSPGDLTGNTIYF. The CDR3 DNA reads as TGTGCCAGCAGCCCAGGTGACTTGACTGGAAACACCATATATTTT. The V and J genes are TRBV7-9 and TRBJ1-3; D call uncertain. This CDR3 contains 15 residues. V shed 5 bases and J shed 2 bases, with 13 bases lying between them. The germline CDR1 and CDR2 sequences are SEHNR and FQNEAQ (reference sequence).

This chain connects TRBV30 to TRBJ2-3; the match to TRBD2 covers 12 bases. In germline, CDR1 is GTSNPN, CDR2 SVGIG (reference sequence). V dropped 5 bases and J dropped 3; count of bases not matched to a gene: 12. The CDR3 sequence is 17 residues long. CDR3 nucleotides: TGTGCCTGGGTACCGCGTCGGGGGACTAGCGGGACAGATACGCAGTATTTT. Residues: CAWVPRRGTSGTDTQYF.

The rearrangement joins TRBV28 to TRBJ2-7; 12 bases map to TRBD2. Germline loops: CDR1 MDHEN, CDR2 SYDVKM. Unmatched junction bases numbered 1, after V lost 4 bases and J lost 0 bases. The CDR3 runs to 15 residues. The CDR3 bases are TGTGCCAGCAGTTGGACTAGCGGGGTCTCCTACGAGCAGTACTTC. The encoded protein is CASSWTSGVSYEQYF. The full variable domain, rest sourced from reference TRBV28 and TRBJ2-7, is DVKVTQSSRYLVKRTGEKVFLECVQDMDHENMFWYRQDPGLGLRLIYFSYDVKMKEKGDIPEGYSVSREKKERFSLILESASTNQTSMYLCASSWTSGVSYEQYFGPGTRLTVT.